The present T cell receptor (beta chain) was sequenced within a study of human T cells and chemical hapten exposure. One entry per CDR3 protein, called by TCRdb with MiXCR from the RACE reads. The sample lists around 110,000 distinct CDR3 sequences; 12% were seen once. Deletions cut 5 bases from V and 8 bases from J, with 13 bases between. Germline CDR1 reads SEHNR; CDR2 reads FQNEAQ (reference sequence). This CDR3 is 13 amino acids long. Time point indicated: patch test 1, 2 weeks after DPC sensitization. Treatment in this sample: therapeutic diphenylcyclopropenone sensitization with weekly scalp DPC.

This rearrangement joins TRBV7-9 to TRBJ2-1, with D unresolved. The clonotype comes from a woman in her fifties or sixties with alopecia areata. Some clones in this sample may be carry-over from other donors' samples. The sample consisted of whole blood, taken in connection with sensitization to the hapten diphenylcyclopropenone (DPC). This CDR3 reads CASSPLRLDEQFF. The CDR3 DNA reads TGTGCCAGCAGCCCACTTCGGCTAGATGAGCAGTTCTTC.